This T cell receptor beta chain derives from a study of sequential checkpoint blockade in melanoma. Whole-study context: Maintenance nivolumab came after either treatment sequence.

Germline assignment: CDR1 MNHEY and CDR2 SVGAGI. There are 14 residues in the CDR3. V trimming: 0 bases; J trimming: 10 bases; junction bases outside the gene matches: 6. Stated treatment: randomized to nivolumab then ipilimumab (arm A) or the reverse (arm B). The data were produced by immunoSEQ multiplex PCR, yet TCRdb's version contains in-frame clones alone and is incomplete. The data show around 20,000 clones, about 50% seen once. The material was CD8+ T cells sorted from blood (inferred from file names), obtained from a patient given nivolumab and ipilimumab in sequence. V is TRBV6-5 and J is TRBJ1-5; TRBD1 aligns across 7 bases. The TCR was taken from a human donor with melanoma. For the CDR3, the DNA is TGTGCCAGCAGTTACTCGGACAGGACACCACCCCAGCATTTT. Residues: CASSYSDRTPPQHF.